This T cell receptor beta chain was retrieved from a study of T cell changes during pregnancy in multiple sclerosis. Germline CDR1 is SGDLS and CDR2 is YYNGEE. Trimming took off 0 bases at V and 0 bases at J, with 7 bases between the two ends. The CDR3 is 14 amino acids. Clones were sequenced by immunoSEQ multiplex PCR, and TCRdb holds only the in-frame ones, with some missing. The repertoire consists of around 49,000 clones, with approximately 95% occurring once and the leading ten covering 5.5% to 7%. Source: CD8+ T cells from peripheral blood mononuclear cells, taken in the first trimester of pregnancy. The V gene is TRBV9, the J gene TRBJ2-7; D not certain. The clonotype comes from a female donor with multiple sclerosis, enrolled in a pregnancy study. The CDR3 sequence: CASSVAIGSYEQYF. DNA for the CDR3: TGTGCCAGCAGCGTAGCGATCGGCTCCTACGAGCAGTACTTC. The entire variable domain, with the rest obtained from reference TRBV9 and TRBJ2-7, is as follows: DSGVTQTPKHLITATGQRVTLRCSPRSGDLSVYWYQQSLDQGLQFLIQYYNGEERAKGNILERFSAQQFPDLHSELNLSSLELGDSALYFCASSVAIGSYEQYFGPGTRLTVT.